Reported below is one TCR beta chain. Distinct nucleotide sequences in the sample also encode this CDR3. Patients at the Seattle site were enrolled during active infection and followed longitudinally. Study processing details: Reference gene primer amplification yielded estimated nucleated cell counts. Here immunoSEQ multiplex PCR was the method, and the copy in TCRdb shows in-frame clones only, minus some. V and J calls and clone size follow that table, whereas D and trimming were derived from the DNA. Of more than 200,000 clones in the sample, around nine tenths are singletons; the top ten hold roughly 5.6%. The data were obtained in a study of blood T cell repertoires in COVID-19. For the study at large: Samples of COVID-19 (acute and convalescent) were obtained from the United States, Italy and Spain. PBMCs, B-cell-depleted T cells, or T cells were the source of the cDNA or gDNA that made up the material.

Germline CDR1 MDHEN, CDR2 SYDVKM. Trimming shortened V by 1 base and J by 7 bases, and 7 bases separated the two germline ends. This CDR3 is built from 12 residues. Sequenced sample: peripheral blood. This chain uses TRBV28 with TRBJ1-1; D not certain. This TCR was sampled from a woman aged 55 to 70 with COVID-19, enrolled during active disease. CDR3 in DNA: TGTGCCAGCAGTTTATCGGGAAGTGAAGCTTTCTTT. Translation gives CASSLSGSEAFF.